This T cell receptor beta chain was sequenced during a study of blood T cell repertoires in COVID-19. Turning to the study itself: Italy, Spain and the United States were the sources of the convalescent and acute COVID-19 samples. In each case, the material was cDNA or gDNA derived from T cells, B-cell-depleted T cells, or PBMCs.

The germline V gene has CDR1 SGDLS and CDR2 YYNGEE. The V and J ends lost 3 bases and 1 base respectively, with 19 bases between them. This CDR3 contains 17 residues. Under the authors' procedure: Amplified reference gene primers provided the basis for estimating nucleated cell counts. TCRdb keeps only in-frame clones here, not all; method: immunoSEQ multiplex PCR. That table is the source of V, J and clone size, and D and trimming were worked out from the DNA. The sample contains about 210,000 clones, approximately 89% of which appear only once. The sequence was collected from a woman aged 40-49 years with acute or convalescent COVID-19. Sequences were obtained from peripheral blood. The V and J genes are TRBV9 and TRBJ1-2; no firm D call. CDR3 coding DNA: TGTGCCAGCAGCGAACCGAATACTGCATCGAATAACTATGGCTACACCTTC. Its protein product is CASSEPNTASNNYGYTF.